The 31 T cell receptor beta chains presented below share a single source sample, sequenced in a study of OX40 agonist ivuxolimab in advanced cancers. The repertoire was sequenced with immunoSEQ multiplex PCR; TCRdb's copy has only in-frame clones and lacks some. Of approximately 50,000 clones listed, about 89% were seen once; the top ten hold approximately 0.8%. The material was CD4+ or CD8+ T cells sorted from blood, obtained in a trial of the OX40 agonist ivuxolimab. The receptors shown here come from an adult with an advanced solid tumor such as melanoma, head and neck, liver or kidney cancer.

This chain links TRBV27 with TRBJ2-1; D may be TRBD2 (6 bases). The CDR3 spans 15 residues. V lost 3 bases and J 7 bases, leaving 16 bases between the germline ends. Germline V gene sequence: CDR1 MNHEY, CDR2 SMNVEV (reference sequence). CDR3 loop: CASSFRDFQGNEQFF. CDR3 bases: TGTGCCAGCAGTTTTCGGGACTTCCAAGGGAATGAGCAGTTCTTC.

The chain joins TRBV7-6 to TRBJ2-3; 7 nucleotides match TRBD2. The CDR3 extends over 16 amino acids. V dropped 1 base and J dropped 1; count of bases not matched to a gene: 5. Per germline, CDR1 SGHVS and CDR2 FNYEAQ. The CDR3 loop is CASSLGKAGGTDTQYF. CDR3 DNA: TGTGCCAGCAGCTTAGGAAAGGCGGGAGGCACAGATACGCAGTATTTT.

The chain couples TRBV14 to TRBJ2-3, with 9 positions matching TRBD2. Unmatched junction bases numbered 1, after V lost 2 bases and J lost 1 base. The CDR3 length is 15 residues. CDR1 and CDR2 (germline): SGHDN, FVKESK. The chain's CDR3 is CASSQIAGGTDTQYF. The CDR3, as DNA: TGTGCCAGCAGCCAAATAGCGGGAGGCACAGATACGCAGTATTTT.

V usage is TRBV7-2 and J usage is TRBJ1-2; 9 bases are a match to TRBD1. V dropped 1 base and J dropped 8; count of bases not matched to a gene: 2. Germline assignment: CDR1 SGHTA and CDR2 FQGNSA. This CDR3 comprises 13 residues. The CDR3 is CASSLGGTGGYTF. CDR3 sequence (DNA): TGTGCCAGCAGCTTAGGAGGGACAGGGGGCTACACCTTC.

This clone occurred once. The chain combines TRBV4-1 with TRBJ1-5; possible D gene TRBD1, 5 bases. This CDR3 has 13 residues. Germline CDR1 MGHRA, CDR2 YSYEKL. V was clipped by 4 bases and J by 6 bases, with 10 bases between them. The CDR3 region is CASSRGGGQPQHF. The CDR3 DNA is TGCGCCAGCAGCCGGGGGGGAGGTCAGCCCCAGCATTTT.

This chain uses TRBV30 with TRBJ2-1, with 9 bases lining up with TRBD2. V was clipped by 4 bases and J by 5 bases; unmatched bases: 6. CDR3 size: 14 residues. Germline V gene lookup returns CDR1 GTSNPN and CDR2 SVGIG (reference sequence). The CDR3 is CAWNQGGRDNEQFF. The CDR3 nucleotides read TGTGCCTGGAACCAGGGCGGGAGGGACAATGAGCAGTTCTTC. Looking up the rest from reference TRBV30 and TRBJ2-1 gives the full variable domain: SQTIHQWPATLVQPVGSPLSLECTVEGTSNPNLYWYRQAAGRGLQLLFYSVGIGQISSEVPQNLSASRPQDRQFILSSKKLLLSDSGFYLCAWNQGGRDNEQFFGPGTRLTVL.

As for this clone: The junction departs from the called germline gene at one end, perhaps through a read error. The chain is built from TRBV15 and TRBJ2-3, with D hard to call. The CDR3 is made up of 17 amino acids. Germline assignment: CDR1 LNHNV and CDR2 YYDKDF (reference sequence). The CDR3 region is CAASRDRWRSRTDTQYF. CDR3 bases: TGTGCCGCCAGCAGAGATCGCTGGAGAAGCCGCACAGATACGCAGTATTTT.

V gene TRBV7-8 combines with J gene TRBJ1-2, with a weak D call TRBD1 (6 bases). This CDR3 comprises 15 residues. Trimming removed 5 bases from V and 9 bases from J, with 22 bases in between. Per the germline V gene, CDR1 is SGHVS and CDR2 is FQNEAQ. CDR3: CASSNWPPGAKRYTF. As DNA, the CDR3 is TGTGCCAGCAGCAACTGGCCGCCAGGGGCGAAGCGCTACACCTTC.

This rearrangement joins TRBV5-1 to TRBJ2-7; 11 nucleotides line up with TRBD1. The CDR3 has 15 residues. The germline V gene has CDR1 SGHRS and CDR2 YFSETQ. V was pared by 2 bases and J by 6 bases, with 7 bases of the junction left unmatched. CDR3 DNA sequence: TGCGCCAGCAGCTTAACCGGGACAGGGGGGACCGAGCAGTACTTC. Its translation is CASSLTGTGGTEQYF.

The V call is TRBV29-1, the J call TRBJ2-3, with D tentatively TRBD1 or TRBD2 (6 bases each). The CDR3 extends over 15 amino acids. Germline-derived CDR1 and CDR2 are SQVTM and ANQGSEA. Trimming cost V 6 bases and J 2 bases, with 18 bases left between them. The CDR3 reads CSVSPGAQNTDTQYF. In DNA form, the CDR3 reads TGCAGCGTCTCGCCGGGGGCACAGAACACAGATACGCAGTATTTT.

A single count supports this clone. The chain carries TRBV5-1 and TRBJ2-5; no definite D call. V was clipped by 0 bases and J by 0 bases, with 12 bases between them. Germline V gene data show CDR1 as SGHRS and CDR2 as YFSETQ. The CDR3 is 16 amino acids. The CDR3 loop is CASSLGFGRNQETQYF. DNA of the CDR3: TGCGCCAGCAGCTTGGGGTTTGGCAGGAACCAAGAGACCCAGTACTTC.

CDR3 residues: CASSIGSGQGGHNEQFF. DNA for the CDR3: TGCGCCAGCAGCATTGGGTCCGGACAGGGAGGGCACAATGAGCAGTTCTTC. The chain employs TRBV5-1 and TRBJ2-1; D perhaps matches TRBD1 (8 bases). Looked up from germline, CDR1 is SGHRS and CDR2 is YFSETQ. CDR3 length: 17 amino acids. Trimming shortened V by 4 bases and J by 5 bases, and 22 bases separated the two germline ends.

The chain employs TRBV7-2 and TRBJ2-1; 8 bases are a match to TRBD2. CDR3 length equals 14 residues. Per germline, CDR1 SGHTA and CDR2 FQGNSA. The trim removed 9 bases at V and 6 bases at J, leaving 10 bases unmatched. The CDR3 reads CASSLRSGGNEQFF. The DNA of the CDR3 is TGTGCCAGTTCCCTTCGGAGCGGGGGCAATGAGCAGTTCTTC. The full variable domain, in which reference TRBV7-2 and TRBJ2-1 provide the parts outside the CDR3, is GAGVSQSPSNKVTEKGKDVELRCDPISGHTALYWYRQSLGQGLEFLIYFQGNSAPDKSGLPSDRFSAERTGGSVSTLTIQRTQQEDSAVYLCASSLRSGGNEQFFGPGTRLTVL.

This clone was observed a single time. The CDR3 DNA is TGTGCCAGCAGCTTAGAAAACACCGGGGAGCTGTTTTTT. Residues: CASSLENTGELFF. J is TRBJ2-2 and V is TRBV7-6; D is ambiguous. The CDR3 runs 13 residues. The germline CDR1 and CDR2 sequences are SGHVS and FNYEAQ. The germline V and J ends were trimmed by 1 base and 2 bases, with 2 bases remaining between them.

Written as DNA, the CDR3 is TGTGCCAGCAGCTTAGGGCCAGAAGAGACCCAGTACTTC. This codes for CASSLGPEETQYF. V and J are TRBV7-8 and TRBJ2-5; D not resolved. Germline values: CDR1 SGHVS, CDR2 FQNEAQ. The length of the CDR3 is 13 residues. V was pared by 1 base and J by 3 bases, with 6 bases between.

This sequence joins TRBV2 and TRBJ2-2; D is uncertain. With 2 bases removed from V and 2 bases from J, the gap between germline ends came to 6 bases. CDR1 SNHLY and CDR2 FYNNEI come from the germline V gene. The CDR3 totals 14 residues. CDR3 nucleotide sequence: TGTGCCAGCAGTGAATACGGTAACACCGGGGAGCTGTTTTTT. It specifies CASSEYGNTGELFF.

CDR3 in DNA: TGTGCCAGCAGTGTAGAGGGGGGTGAAAAACTGTTTTTT. Its protein product is CASSVEGGEKLFF. The genes are TRBV6-4 and TRBJ1-4; a weak D match, TRBD1 (6 bases). CDR3 length equals 13 residues. From germline, CDR1 is MRHNA and CDR2 SNTAGT. Trimming took off 4 bases at V and 7 bases at J, with 10 bases between the two ends.

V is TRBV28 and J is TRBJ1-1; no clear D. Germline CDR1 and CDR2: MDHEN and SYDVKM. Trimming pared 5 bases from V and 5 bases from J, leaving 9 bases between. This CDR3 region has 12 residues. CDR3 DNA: TGTGCCAGCAGTCGACGGGGAACTGAAGCTTTCTTT. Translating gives CASSRRGTEAFF. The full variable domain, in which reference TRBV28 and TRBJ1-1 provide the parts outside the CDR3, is DVKVTQSSRYLVKRTGEKVFLECVQDMDHENMFWYRQDPGLGLRLIYFSYDVKMKEKGDIPEGYSVSREKKERFSLILESASTNQTSMYLCASSRRGTEAFFGQGTRLTVV.

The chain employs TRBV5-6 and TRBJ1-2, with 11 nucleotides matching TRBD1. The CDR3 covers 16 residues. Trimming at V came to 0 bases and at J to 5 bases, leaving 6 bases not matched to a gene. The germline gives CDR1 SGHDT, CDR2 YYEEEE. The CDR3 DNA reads TGTGCCAGCAGCTTGGGGACAGGGGGCGCTTTGTATGGCTACACCTTC. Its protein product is CASSLGTGGALYGYTF.

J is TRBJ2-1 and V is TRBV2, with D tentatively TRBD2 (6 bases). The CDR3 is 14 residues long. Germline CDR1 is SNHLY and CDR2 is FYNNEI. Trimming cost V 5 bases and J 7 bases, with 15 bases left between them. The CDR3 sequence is CASSLASGWNEQFF. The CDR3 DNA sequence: TGTGCCAGCAGTCTAGCGTCGGGTTGGAATGAGCAGTTCTTC.

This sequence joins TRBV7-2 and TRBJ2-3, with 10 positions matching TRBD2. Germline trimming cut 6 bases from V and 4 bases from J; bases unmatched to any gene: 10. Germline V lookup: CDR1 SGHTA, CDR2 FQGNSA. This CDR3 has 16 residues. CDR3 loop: CASSFGAAGGSDTQYF. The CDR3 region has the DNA TGTGCCAGCAGTTTTGGGGCAGCGGGAGGGTCAGATACGCAGTATTTT.

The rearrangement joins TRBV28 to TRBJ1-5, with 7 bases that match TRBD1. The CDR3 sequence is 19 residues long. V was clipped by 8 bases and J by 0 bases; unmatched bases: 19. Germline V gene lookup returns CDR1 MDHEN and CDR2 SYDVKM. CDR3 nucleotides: TGTGCCAGCCGCCTCTTAAAGGGGGCAGGGGATCATAGCAATCAGCCCCAGCATTTT. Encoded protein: CASRLLKGAGDHSNQPQHF.

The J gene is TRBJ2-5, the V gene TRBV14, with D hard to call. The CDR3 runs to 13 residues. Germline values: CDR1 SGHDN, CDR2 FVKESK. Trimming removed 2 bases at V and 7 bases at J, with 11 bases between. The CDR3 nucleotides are TGTGCCAGCAGCCAAAAGGTGCTGGGGACCCAGTACTTC. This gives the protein CASSQKVLGTQYF.

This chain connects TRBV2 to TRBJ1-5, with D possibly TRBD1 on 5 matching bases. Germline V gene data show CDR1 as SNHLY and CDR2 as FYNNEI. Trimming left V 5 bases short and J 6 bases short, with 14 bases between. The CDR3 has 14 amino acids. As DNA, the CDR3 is TGTGCCAGCAGTAGGGACGTAAGGGGTCAGCCCCAGCATTTT. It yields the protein CASSRDVRGQPQHF.

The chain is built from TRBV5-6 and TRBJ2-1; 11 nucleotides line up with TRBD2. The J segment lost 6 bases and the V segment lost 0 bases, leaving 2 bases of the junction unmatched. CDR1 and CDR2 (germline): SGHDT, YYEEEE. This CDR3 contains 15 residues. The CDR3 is CASSLGTSGFNEQFF. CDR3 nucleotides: TGTGCCAGCAGCTTGGGGACTAGCGGGTTCAATGAGCAGTTCTTC.

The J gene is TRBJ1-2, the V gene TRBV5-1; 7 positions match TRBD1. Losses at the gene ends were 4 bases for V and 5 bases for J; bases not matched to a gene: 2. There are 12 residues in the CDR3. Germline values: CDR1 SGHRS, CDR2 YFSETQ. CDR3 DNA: TGCGCCAGCAGCCCGGGACAGTATGGCTACACCTTC. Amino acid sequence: CASSPGQYGYTF.

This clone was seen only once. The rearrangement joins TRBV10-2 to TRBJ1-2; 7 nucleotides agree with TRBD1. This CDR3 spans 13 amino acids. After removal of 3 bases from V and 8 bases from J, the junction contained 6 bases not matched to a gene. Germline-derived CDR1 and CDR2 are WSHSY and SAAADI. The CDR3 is CASSEGTAWGYTF. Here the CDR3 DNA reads TGCGCCAGCAGTGAAGGGACAGCCTGGGGCTACACCTTC.

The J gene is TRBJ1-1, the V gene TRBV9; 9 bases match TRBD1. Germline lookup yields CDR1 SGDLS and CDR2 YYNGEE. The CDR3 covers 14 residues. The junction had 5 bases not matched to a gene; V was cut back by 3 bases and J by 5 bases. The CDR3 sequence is CASSAGQGKTEAFF. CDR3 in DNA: TGTGCCAGCAGCGCGGGACAGGGAAAAACTGAAGCTTTCTTT. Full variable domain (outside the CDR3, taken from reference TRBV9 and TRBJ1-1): DSGVTQTPKHLITATGQRVTLRCSPRSGDLSVYWYQQSLDQGLQFLIQYYNGEERAKGNILERFSAQQFPDLHSELNLSSLELGDSALYFCASSAGQGKTEAFFGQGTRLTVV.

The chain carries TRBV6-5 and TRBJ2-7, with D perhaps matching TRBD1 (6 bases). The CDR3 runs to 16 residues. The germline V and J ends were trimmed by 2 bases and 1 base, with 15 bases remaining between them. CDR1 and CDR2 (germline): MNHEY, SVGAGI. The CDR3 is CASSYQSGTPSYEQYF. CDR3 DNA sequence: TGTGCCAGCAGTTACCAGTCCGGGACACCATCCTACGAGCAGTACTTC.

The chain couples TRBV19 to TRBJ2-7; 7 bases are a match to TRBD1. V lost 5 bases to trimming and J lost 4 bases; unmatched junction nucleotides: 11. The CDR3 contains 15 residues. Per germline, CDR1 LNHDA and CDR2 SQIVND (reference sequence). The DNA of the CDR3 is TGTGCCAGTAGTCTTTGGACAGGAGCTCCTTACGAGCAGTACTTC. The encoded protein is CASSLWTGAPYEQYF. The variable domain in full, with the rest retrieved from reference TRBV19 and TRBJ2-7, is DGGITQSPKYLFRKEGQNVTLSCEQNLNHDAMYWYRQDPGQGLRLIYYSQIVNDFQKGDIAEGYSVSREKKESFPLTVTSAQKNPTAFYLCASSLWTGAPYEQYFGPGTRLTVT.

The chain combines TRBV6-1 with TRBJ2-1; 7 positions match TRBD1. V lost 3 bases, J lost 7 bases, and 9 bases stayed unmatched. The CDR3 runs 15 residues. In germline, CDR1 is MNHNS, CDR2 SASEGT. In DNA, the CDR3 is TGTGCCAGCAGTGACCACCGGGGCAGGGGGAATGAGCAGTTCTTC. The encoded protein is CASSDHRGRGNEQFF.